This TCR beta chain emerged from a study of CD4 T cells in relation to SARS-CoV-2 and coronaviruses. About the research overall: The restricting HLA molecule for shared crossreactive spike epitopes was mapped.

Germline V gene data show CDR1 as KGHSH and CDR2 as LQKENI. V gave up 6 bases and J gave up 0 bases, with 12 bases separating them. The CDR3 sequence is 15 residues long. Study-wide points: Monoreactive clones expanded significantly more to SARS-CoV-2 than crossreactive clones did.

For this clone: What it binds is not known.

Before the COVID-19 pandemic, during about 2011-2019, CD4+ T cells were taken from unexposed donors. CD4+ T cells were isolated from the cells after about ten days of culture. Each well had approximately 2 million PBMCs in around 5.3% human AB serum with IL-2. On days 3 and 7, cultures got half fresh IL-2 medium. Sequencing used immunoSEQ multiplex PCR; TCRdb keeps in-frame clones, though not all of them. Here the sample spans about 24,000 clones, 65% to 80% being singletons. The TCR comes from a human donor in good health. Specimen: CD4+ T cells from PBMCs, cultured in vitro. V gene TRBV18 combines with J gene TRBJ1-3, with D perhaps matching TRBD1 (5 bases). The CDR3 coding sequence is TGTGCCAGCTCCCTAGGGACGGTCTCTGGAAACACCATATATTTT. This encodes CASSLGTVSGNTIYF.